These 23 T cell receptor beta chains share one sample of origin, sequenced in a study of T-cell reconstitution after alpha-beta-depleted transplantation in children. TCRbeta library preparation incorporated unique molecular identifiers. TCRdb fed the PCR reads into MiXCR, producing one record per CDR3 protein. The data hold 500,000 or so distinct CDR3 sequences, with around a third observed a single time. The sample in question was PBMCs from the stem cell graft donor, obtained from the stem cell graft. These TCRs come from a human donor who donated a stem cell graft to a child with aplastic anemia.

This clonotype has a count of ten or more. CDR3 sequence reads: CASSRQVYEQYF. The CDR3 DNA follows: TGTGCCAGCAGCCGACAAGTCTACGAGCAGTACTTC. The V gene is TRBV12-3 or TRBV12-4, the J gene TRBJ2-7; D gene uncertain. Trimming pared 6 bases from V and 3 bases from J, leaving 9 bases between. The CDR3 runs 12 residues.

This clonotype has more than one count but fewer than ten. The rearrangement joins TRBV7-6 to TRBJ2-3, with a weak D call TRBD2 (6 bases). The length of the CDR3 is 17 residues. Looked up from germline, CDR1 is SGHVS and CDR2 is FNYEAQ. V lost 4 bases and J lost 4, with 21 bases in between. CDR3 sequence reads: CASSSPHGGGGPDTQYF. Written as DNA, the CDR3 is TGTGCCAGCAGCTCCCCCCACGGGGGTGGAGGCCCAGATACGCAGTATTTT.

This sequence joins TRBV6-2 or TRBV6-3 and TRBJ1-2; tentatively, D is TRBD1 (5 bases). Trimming cost V 6 bases and J 7 bases, with 12 bases left between them. The CDR3 spans 12 residues. CDR1 is MNHEY and CDR2 is SVGEGT in the germline V gene. CDR3 bases: TGTGCCAGCAGACCTACCAGGGCTGGCTACACCTTC. Translation: CASRPTRAGYTF.

The chain combines TRBV12-3 or TRBV12-4 with TRBJ1-5; D perhaps matches TRBD1 (5 bases). The CDR3 has 15 amino acids. Trimming removed 2 bases from V and 8 bases from J, with 16 bases in between. The CDR3: CASSLRGAEDKPQHF. Here the CDR3 DNA reads TGTGCCAGCAGTTTAAGGGGCGCGGAGGATAAGCCCCAGCATTTT.

There are a few counts of this clonotype. The chain couples TRBV5-5 to TRBJ2-7, with a possible D match to TRBD2 (5 bases). The CDR3 length is 15 residues. The V gene's germline CDR1 is SGHKS and CDR2 YYEKEE (reference sequence). Trimming shortened V by 0 bases and J by 4 bases, and 14 bases separated the two germline ends. The CDR3 nucleotides read TGTGCCAGCAGCTTGGGCGGCAGCGGAGCGTACGAGCAGTACTTC. Residues: CASSLGGSGAYEQYF.

This sequence joins TRBV9 and TRBJ2-7; 10 bases fit TRBD2. The ends lost 1 base at V and 5 bases at J; junction bases unmatched: 6. There are 15 residues in the CDR3. The V gene's germline CDR1 is SGDLS and CDR2 YYNGEE. The CDR3 DNA reads TGTGCCAGCAGCGTAAGAGCTAGCGGGAGCGACGAGCAGTACTTC. It specifies CASSVRASGSDEQYF.

The rearrangement uses TRBV7-3 and TRBJ1-1; 11 nucleotides line up with TRBD1. The ends lost 6 bases at V and 1 base at J; junction bases unmatched: 4. CDR3 length equals 15 residues. Germline V gene sequence: CDR1 SGHTA, CDR2 FQGTGA. This CDR3 reads CASREGTGGNTEAFF. The DNA of the CDR3 is TGTGCCAGCAGAGAAGGGACAGGGGGGAACACTGAAGCTTTCTTT.

This sequence joins TRBV6-1 and TRBJ1-1; D ambiguous. Trimming stripped 6 bases from V and 3 bases from J, with 14 bases between. CDR3 length: 14 residues. Germline CDR1 MNHNS, CDR2 SASEGT. The CDR3 DNA follows: TGTGCCAGCAGCCCGCCCGGGCCCTACACTGAAGCTTTCTTT. This sequence encodes CASSPPGPYTEAFF.

This clonotype was observed a single time. In nucleotides, the CDR3 is TGTGCCAGCAGTTTAGTCCCACTAGCGGGGGGAAGCACAGATACGCAGTATTTT. Protein sequence: CASSLVPLAGGSTDTQYF. The J gene is TRBJ2-3, the V gene TRBV12-3 or TRBV12-4; 12 nucleotides line up with TRBD2. This CDR3 is built from 18 residues. V lost 1 base and J lost 0; bases outside the gene matches: 5.

V gene TRBV12-3 or TRBV12-4 combines with J gene TRBJ1-2; 10 bases line up with TRBD1. The CDR3 loop spans 14 amino acids. Trimming cost V 0 bases and J 6 bases; bases outside gene matches: 1. In DNA form, the CDR3 reads TGTGCCAGCAGTTTAGCAGGGACAGGGGATGGCTACACCTTC. Translation gives CASSLAGTGDGYTF.

In this sample, this clonotype turned up a few times. The chain joins TRBV29-1 to TRBJ1-1; possibly TRBD1 for D (6 bases). Germline CDR1 reads SQVTM; CDR2 reads ANQGSEA. Trimming removed 5 bases from V and 1 base from J, with 17 bases in between. The length of the CDR3 is 15 residues. The CDR3 loop is CSVSGTKDGNTEAFF. The CDR3 nucleotides are TGCAGCGTTTCCGGGACAAAGGACGGGAACACTGAAGCTTTCTTT.

The chain links TRBV4-3 to TRBJ2-5; 8 bases are shared with TRBD1. The CDR3 runs 16 residues. Losses at the gene ends were 2 bases for V and 2 bases for J; bases not matched to a gene: 7. Looked up from germline, CDR1 is LGHNA and CDR2 is YSLEER. The CDR3 is CASSQSLNRGQETQYF. CDR3 nucleotide sequence: TGCGCCAGCAGCCAAAGCCTCAACAGGGGGCAAGAGACCCAGTACTTC.

V usage is TRBV6-2 or TRBV6-3 and J usage is TRBJ1-5; possible D gene TRBD1, 6 bases. Trimming pared 7 bases from V and 10 bases from J, leaving 20 bases between. Germline assignment: CDR1 MNHEY and CDR2 SVGEGT. The CDR3 runs 14 residues. CDR3 sequence reads: CASTAAGVRSPQHF. DNA of the CDR3: TGTGCCAGCACTGCCGCAGGGGTCCGGAGTCCCCAGCATTTT.

The rearrangement uses TRBV7-2 and TRBJ2-7; D unresolved. Trimming took off 5 bases at V and 4 bases at J, with 12 bases between the two ends. The CDR3 length is 13 residues. CDR1 and CDR2 from the germline V gene are SGHTA and FQGNSA. CDR3 nucleotides: TGTGCCAGCAGCCCCATGCTTGGATACGAGCAGTACGTC. Protein product: CASSPMLGYEQYV.

This clonotype was counted once. As DNA, the CDR3 is TGTGCCAGCAGCTCACTCCTCCCCGTAGAAGAGACCCAGTACTTC. Its protein product is CASSSLLPVEETQYF. The V call is TRBV7-2, the J call TRBJ2-5; D call uncertain. Germline V gene data show CDR1 as SGHTA and CDR2 as FQGNSA. The CDR3 length is 15 residues. The V and J ends lost 4 bases and 3 bases respectively, with 15 bases between them.

The rearrangement joins TRBV5-1 to TRBJ2-3; the match to TRBD2 covers 11 bases. The germline V gene encodes CDR1 SGHRS and CDR2 YFSETQ. V was pared by 0 bases and J by 4 bases, with 4 bases of the junction left unmatched. The CDR3 is 16 residues long. In nucleotides, the CDR3 is TGCGCCAGCAGCTTGGATACTAGCGGGAGCCCAGATACGCAGTATTTT. It is translated as CASSLDTSGSPDTQYF. The variable domain in full, with the rest retrieved from reference TRBV5-1 and TRBJ2-3, is KAGVTQTPRYLIKTRGQQVTLSCSPISGHRSVSWYQQTPGQGLQFLFEYFSETQRNKGNFPGRFSGRQFSNSRSEMNVSTLELGDSALYLCASSLDTSGSPDTQYFGPGTRLTVL.

This sequence joins TRBV6-2 or TRBV6-3 and TRBJ2-2, with 9 bases identical to TRBD2. Per the germline V gene, CDR1 is MNHEY and CDR2 is SVGEGT. The CDR3 totals 15 residues. After removal of 6 bases from V and 5 bases from J, the junction contained 7 bases not matched to a gene. CDR3 sequence: CASSPQGLATGELFF. The CDR3 bases are TGTGCCAGCAGCCCCCAGGGACTAGCTACCGGGGAGCTGTTTTTT.

The rearrangement links TRBV4-3 to TRBJ1-1, with no clear D. V lost 1 base and J 3 bases, leaving 6 bases between the germline ends. This CDR3 region has 13 residues. CDR1 is LGHNA and CDR2 is YSLEER in the germline V gene. Here the CDR3 DNA reads TGCGCCAGCAGCCAAGGGTCGTACACTGAAGCTTTCTTT. The encoded protein is CASSQGSYTEAFF.

CDR3 in amino acids: CATSRDLGAGLSYNEQFF. As DNA, the CDR3 is TGTGCCACCAGCAGAGATCTGGGAGCGGGACTCTCCTACAATGAGCAGTTCTTC. The chain joins TRBV15 to TRBJ2-1, with 7 bases fitting TRBD2. The CDR3 runs 18 residues. V lost 0 bases, J lost 0 bases, and 8 bases stayed unmatched. The germline V gene has CDR1 LNHNV and CDR2 YYDKDF (reference sequence).

This clonotype came up once. The chain links TRBV6-5 to TRBJ1-2; no firm D call. The V gene's germline CDR1 is MNHEY and CDR2 SVGAGI. This CDR3 spans 12 amino acids. The V gene lost 2 bases and the J gene lost 8 bases, with 9 bases spanning the gap. This CDR3 is CASSYPGGGYTF. The CDR3 nucleotides read TGTGCCAGCAGTTACCCCGGTGGGGGCTACACCTTC.

A few counts support this clonotype. The chain employs TRBV6-2 or TRBV6-3 and TRBJ1-2, with TRBD1 matching over 9 bases. The CDR3 sequence is 14 residues long. V was clipped by 6 bases and J by 2 bases; unmatched bases: 4. CDR1 is MNHEY and CDR2 is SVGEGT in the germline V gene. CDR3 DNA: TGTGCCAGCAGGCGGACAGGGGCGAACTATGGCTACACCTTC. It translates to CASRRTGANYGYTF.

The chain joins TRBV12-3 or TRBV12-4 to TRBJ2-1, with 11 bases aligning to TRBD2. This CDR3 is built from 17 residues. V lost 3 bases, J lost 3 bases, and 7 bases stayed unmatched. The CDR3 here is CASSFHLAGGVYNEQFF. The CDR3 DNA sequence: TGTGCCAGCAGTTTTCATCTAGCGGGAGGAGTCTACAATGAGCAGTTCTTC.

The chain combines TRBV6-5 with TRBJ2-7; no clear D. The germline gives CDR1 MNHEY, CDR2 SVGAGI. V was shortened by 0 bases and J by 2 bases, with 17 bases between the two germline ends. This CDR3 comprises 17 residues. The CDR3 nucleotides are TGTGCCAGCAGTTACTCCCCGGCTCCGTTCCCCACCTACGAGCAGTACTTC. This codes for CASSYSPAPFPTYEQYF.